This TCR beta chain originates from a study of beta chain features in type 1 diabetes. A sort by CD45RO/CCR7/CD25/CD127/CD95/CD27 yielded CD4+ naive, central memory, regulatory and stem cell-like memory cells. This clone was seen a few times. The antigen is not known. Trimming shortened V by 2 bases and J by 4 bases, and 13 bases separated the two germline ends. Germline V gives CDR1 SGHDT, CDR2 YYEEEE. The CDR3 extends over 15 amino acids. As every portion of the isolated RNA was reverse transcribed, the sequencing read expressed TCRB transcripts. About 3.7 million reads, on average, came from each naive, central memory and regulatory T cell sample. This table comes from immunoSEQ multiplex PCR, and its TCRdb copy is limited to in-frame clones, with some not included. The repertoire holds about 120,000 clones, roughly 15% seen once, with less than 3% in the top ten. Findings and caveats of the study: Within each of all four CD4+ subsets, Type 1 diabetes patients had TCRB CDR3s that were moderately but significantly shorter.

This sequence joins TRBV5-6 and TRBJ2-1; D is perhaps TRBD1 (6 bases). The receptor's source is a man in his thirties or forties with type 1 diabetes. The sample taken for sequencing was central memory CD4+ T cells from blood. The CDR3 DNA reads TGTGCCAGCAGCTTATTTGGGACACCTTACAATGAGCAGTTCTTC. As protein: CASSLFGTPYNEQFF.